One and the same sample provided the 11 T cell receptor beta chains below, sequenced in a study of blood T cell repertoires in COVID-19. Clones were sequenced by immunoSEQ multiplex PCR, and TCRdb holds only the in-frame ones, with some missing. The table records 50,000 to 65,000 clones, around 90% of them present only once. The sequencing sample was made of peripheral blood. These receptors were collected from a woman in her sixties or seventies with active or convalescent COVID-19.

The genes are TRBV2 and TRBJ2-7, with TRBD2 as a possible D gene (6 bases). CDR3 length: 14 residues. V shed 3 bases and J shed 12 bases, with 21 bases lying between them. Germline V gene sequence: CDR1 SNHLY, CDR2 FYNNEI. CDR3 DNA: TGTGCCAGCAGTGATTGGGGGGACGGCCCTGACGGGTACTTC. Its translation: CASSDWGDGPDGYF. Using reference TRBV2 and TRBJ2-7 for the parts outside the CDR3, the full variable domain is EPEVTQTPSHQVTQMGQEVILRCVPISNHLYFYWYRQILGQKVEFLVSFYNNEISEKSEIFDDQFSVERPDGSNFTLKIRSTKLEDSAMYFCASSDWGDGPDGYFGPGTRLTVT.

This chain connects TRBV7-3 to TRBJ2-2, with D possibly being TRBD1 (5 bases). Between the trimmed V and J ends, which lost 1 base and 8 bases, there was a span of 5 bases. This CDR3 region has 12 residues. Germline V gives CDR1 SGHTA, CDR2 FQGTGA. CDR3 coding DNA: TGTGCCAGCAGCTTAAACAGGGGGGAGCTGTTTTTT. Encoded protein: CASSLNRGELFF.

The chain recombines TRBV9 with TRBJ2-1; 10 bases are shared with TRBD2. Trimming removed 0 bases from V and 1 base from J; junction bases left unmatched: 4. There are 17 residues in the CDR3. Germline CDR1 SGDLS, CDR2 YYNGEE. CDR3 protein: CASSVESSGGSYNEQFF. The CDR3, as DNA: TGTGCCAGCAGCGTAGAGTCTAGCGGGGGTTCCTACAATGAGCAGTTCTTC.

As concerns this clone: Its ends do not fully match the called genes, so a read error is possible. The chain joins TRBV2 to TRBJ2-1; D remains ambiguous. Germline V lookup: CDR1 SNHLY, CDR2 FYNNEI. The CDR3 runs 10 residues. The CDR3 sequence is CASSNNEQFF. Here the CDR3 DNA reads TGTGCCAGCTCCAACAATGAGCAGTTCTTC.

This chain connects TRBV28 to TRBJ2-6; D gene unclear. V gave up 3 bases and J gave up 4 bases, with 4 bases separating them. This CDR3 comprises 13 residues. Germline loops: CDR1 MDHEN, CDR2 SYDVKM. This CDR3 reads CASSLSGANVLTF. Written as DNA, the CDR3 is TGTGCCAGCAGTTTGTCGGGGGCCAACGTCCTGACTTTC.

Points on this clone: Other DNA sequences in the sample encode the same CDR3. The V gene is TRBV28, the J gene TRBJ2-7; 11 bases align to TRBD2. Germline trimming cut 2 bases from V and 1 base from J; bases unmatched to any gene: 1. CDR3 size: 15 residues. Germline loops: CDR1 MDHEN, CDR2 SYDVKM. CDR3 region: CASSLTSGSSYEQYF. For the CDR3, the DNA is TGTGCCAGCAGTTTAACTAGCGGGAGTTCCTACGAGCAGTACTTC. The full variable domain, rest sourced from reference TRBV28 and TRBJ2-7, is DVKVTQSSRYLVKRTGEKVFLECVQDMDHENMFWYRQDPGLGLRLIYFSYDVKMKEKGDIPEGYSVSREKKERFSLILESASTNQTSMYLCASSLTSGSSYEQYFGPGTRLTVT.

The V call is TRBV13, the J call TRBJ2-7; 12 nucleotides line up with TRBD2. From germline, CDR1 is PRHDT and CDR2 FYEKMQ (reference sequence). V trimming: 1 base; J trimming: 3 bases; junction bases outside the gene matches: 1. CDR3 length: 15 residues. The CDR3 DNA reads as TGTGCCAGCAGCTTAGTGACTAGCGGGAGCTACGAGCAGTACTTC. This encodes CASSLVTSGSYEQYF. Full variable domain (missing parts from reference TRBV13 and TRBJ2-7): AAGVIQSPRHLIKEKRETATLKCYPIPRHDTVYWYQQGPGQDPQFLISFYEKMQSDKGSIPDRFSAQQFSDYHSELNMSSLELGDSALYFCASSLVTSGSYEQYFGPGTRLTVT.

V gene TRBV4-2 combines with J gene TRBJ2-5; 8 bases agree with TRBD2. The CDR3 is 15 amino acids. V was clipped by 1 base and J by 5 bases; unmatched bases: 6. CDR1 and CDR2 (germline): LGHNA, YNFKEQ. The CDR3 here is CASSQVGVAGETQYF. The DNA for the CDR3 is TGTGCCAGCAGCCAAGTCGGGGTAGCGGGGGAGACCCAGTACTTC.

The DNA for the CDR3 is TGTGCCAGCAGCGGTGGACGGGGACAGAACAACACCGGGGAGCTGTTTTTT. Its translation: CASSGGRGQNNTGELFF. This rearrangement joins TRBV11-3 to TRBJ2-2; TRBD1 aligns across 7 bases. The CDR3 runs to 17 residues. Germline lookup yields CDR1 SGHNT and CDR2 YENEEA. Trimming at V came to 5 bases and at J to 2 bases, leaving 11 bases not matched to a gene.

The V call is TRBV11-3, the J call TRBJ2-5; a possible D gene is TRBD2 (6 bases). This CDR3 region has 14 residues. Germline V gives CDR1 SGHNT, CDR2 YENEEA. V was shortened by 1 base and J by 5 bases, with 11 bases between the two germline ends. DNA of the CDR3: TGTGCCAGCAGCTTAGCTTCGGGAGCTGAGACCCAGTACTTC. Its translation: CASSLASGAETQYF.

This clone was picked up one time. J is TRBJ1-3 and V is TRBV28; the D is unclear. There are 15 residues in the CDR3. The V gene lost 2 bases and the J gene lost 0 bases, with 8 bases spanning the gap. CDR1 is MDHEN, CDR2 SYDVKM, per germline. The CDR3: CASSLADFSGNTIYF. The CDR3 region has the DNA TGTGCCAGCAGTTTAGCGGACTTCTCTGGAAACACCATATATTTT.